The 27 T cell receptor beta chains listed next were all sequenced from one sample in a study of blood T cell repertoires in COVID-19. The table came from immunoSEQ multiplex PCR; TCRdb's copy has only in-frame clones and leaves some out. The sample yields about 240,000 clones, roughly 89% seen once. Sequencing input: PBMCs or T cells enriched from blood (not recorded which). The receptors originated from a woman in her twenties or thirties who had recovered from COVID-19.

The chain uses TRBV6-2 or TRBV6-3 and TRBJ2-1, with 7 bases fitting TRBD2. The CDR3 is made up of 14 amino acids. The trim removed 6 bases at V and 7 bases at J, leaving 9 bases unmatched. Looked up from germline, CDR1 is MNHEY and CDR2 is SVGEGT. CDR3 DNA sequence: TGTGCCAGCAGGTACGAGGCTAGCGGAAATGAGCAGTTCTTC. Translation gives CASRYEASGNEQFF.

The CDR3, as DNA: TGTGCCCGCGGCAGGGACAGCGAAAATCAGCCCCAGCATTTT. Amino acid sequence: CARGRDSENQPQHF. This sequence joins TRBV10-3 and TRBJ1-5; 7 nucleotides agree with TRBD1. The CDR3 loop spans 14 amino acids. Trimming cost V 11 bases and J 4 bases; bases outside gene matches: 11. The V gene's germline CDR1 is ENHRY and CDR2 SYGVKD.

The chain recombines TRBV6-5 with TRBJ2-7; D call uncertain. The CDR3 runs to 14 residues. V was cut by 0 bases and J by 2 bases, with 8 bases left in between. In germline, CDR1 is MNHEY, CDR2 SVGAGI. The CDR3 DNA reads as TGTGCCAGCAGTTACTCCCCAGAAACCTACGAGCAGTACTTC. Its translation: CASSYSPETYEQYF.

The rearrangement links TRBV3-1 (or the pseudogene TRBV3-2) to TRBJ2-7; TRBD2 matches at 12 bases. This CDR3 has 16 residues. V was pared by 5 bases and J by 3 bases, with 8 bases of the junction left unmatched. Germline values: CDR1 LGHDT, CDR2 YNNKEL (reference sequence). The DNA for the CDR3 is TGTGCCAGCAGCGAGACTCTAGCGGGAGGGAGCTACGAGCAGTACTTC. The encoded protein is CASSETLAGGSYEQYF.

The chain couples TRBV7-2 to TRBJ2-1; D perhaps matches TRBD2 (7 bases). The CDR3 is made up of 15 amino acids. V lost 5 bases, J lost 3 bases, and 14 bases lay in between. In germline, CDR1 is SGHTA, CDR2 FQGNSA. CDR3 coding DNA: TGTGCCAGCAGCGCCGGGGGCGGGGGCTACAATGAGCAGTTCTTC. As protein: CASSAGGGGYNEQFF.

This chain links TRBV7-9 with TRBJ2-1; 7 bases are a match to TRBD2. V shed 2 bases and J 9 bases; nucleotides not matched to a gene: 16. The CDR3 loop spans 17 amino acids. Germline V gene data show CDR1 as SEHNR and CDR2 as FQNEAQ (reference sequence). The CDR3 protein is CASSLSPRWAGRVEQFF. The CDR3 bases are TGTGCCAGCAGCTTATCACCCAGGTGGGCAGGGAGGGTTGAGCAGTTCTTC.

The chain links TRBV19 to TRBJ2-2; TRBD1 might be the D (6 bases). CDR1 and CDR2 (germline): LNHDA, SQIVND (reference sequence). Trimming stripped 3 bases from V and 6 bases from J, with 11 bases between. The CDR3 spans 14 residues. The CDR3 sequence: CASSITGLAGELFF. Written as DNA, the CDR3 is TGTGCCAGTAGTATTACAGGGCTGGCCGGGGAGCTGTTTTTT.

The V and J genes are TRBV5-5 and TRBJ1-1, with 10 nucleotides matching TRBD1. V dropped 4 bases and J dropped 7; count of bases not matched to a gene: 4. The CDR3 totals 13 residues. From germline, CDR1 is SGHKS and CDR2 YYEKEE (reference sequence). The CDR3 nucleotides are TGTGCCAGCAGCACGGGACAGGGGAATGAAGCTTTCTTT. It encodes CASSTGQGNEAFF.

Comments on this clone: In the same sample, other DNA sequences code for this CDR3. The gene calls are TRBV9 and TRBJ1-6, with 7 bases fitting TRBD1. The CDR3 has 15 amino acids. Germline V gene lookup returns CDR1 SGDLS and CDR2 YYNGEE. The V and J ends lost 0 bases and 10 bases, in that order; junction bases with no gene match: 7. The CDR3 here is CASSVGGQGVSPLHF. The CDR3 nucleotides read TGTGCCAGCAGCGTAGGGGGCCAGGGGGTCTCACCCCTCCACTTT.

The rearrangement joins TRBV19 to TRBJ1-1; D uncertain. Trimming removed 8 bases at V and 4 bases at J, with 11 bases between. The CDR3 runs to 12 residues. Germline V gene data show CDR1 as LNHDA and CDR2 as SQIVND (reference sequence). CDR3: CASAGSGTEAFF. CDR3 coding DNA: TGTGCCAGTGCGGGGTCGGGCACTGAAGCTTTCTTT.

V usage is TRBV6-2 or TRBV6-3 and J usage is TRBJ1-5; TRBD1 matches at 7 bases. The J segment lost 2 bases and the V segment lost 4 bases, leaving 5 bases of the junction unmatched. Germline CDR1 reads MNHEY; CDR2 reads SVGEGT. CDR3 size: 15 residues. The CDR3 spells CASSFRQGGNQPQHF. Written as DNA, the CDR3 is TGTGCCAGCAGTTTCCGACAGGGTGGCAATCAGCCCCAGCATTTT.

The chain combines TRBV6-1 with TRBJ2-2; D uncertain. V was cut by 0 bases and J by 6 bases, with 17 bases left in between. CDR3 length: 17 residues. In germline, CDR1 is MNHNS, CDR2 SASEGT. The CDR3 spells CASSEAPTLLGPGELFF. For the CDR3, the DNA is TGTGCCAGCAGTGAAGCGCCAACGCTCCTAGGCCCCGGGGAGCTGTTTTTT.

This clone was counted only a few times. The chain uses TRBV18 and TRBJ2-2; TRBD2 matches at 11 bases. Germline loops: CDR1 KGHSH, CDR2 LQKENI. This CDR3 region has 16 residues. V lost 2 bases to trimming and J lost 7 bases; unmatched junction nucleotides: 6. DNA for the CDR3: TGTGCCAGCTCACCATCACGGACTAGCGGGCTCGGGGAGCTGTTTTTT. Translated: CASSPSRTSGLGELFF.

This chain connects TRBV7-9 to TRBJ2-7; TRBD1 aligns across 11 bases. Germline V lookup: CDR1 SEHNR, CDR2 FQNEAQ (reference sequence). This CDR3 has 14 residues. After removal of 6 bases from V and 2 bases from J, the junction contained 3 bases not matched to a gene. The CDR3 coding sequence is TGTGCCAGCAGTCGGACAGGGGGCACCTACGAGCAGTACTTC. This codes for CASSRTGGTYEQYF.

This clone was seen once. Other DNA sequences within the sample encode an identical CDR3. The chain combines TRBV9 with TRBJ1-1; the match to TRBD1 covers 8 bases. The germline V gene has CDR1 SGDLS and CDR2 YYNGEE. Trimming at V came to 0 bases and at J to 5 bases, leaving 0 bases not matched to a gene. The CDR3 runs 13 residues. The CDR3 DNA reads TGTGCCAGCAGCGTAGGACAGGGGACTGAAGCTTTCTTT. Its protein product is CASSVGQGTEAFF.

This clone was found once. The genes are TRBV28 and TRBJ2-7, with 11 nucleotides matching TRBD2. Unmatched junction bases numbered 5, after V lost 5 bases and J lost 2 bases. The CDR3 loop spans 15 amino acids. Per the germline V gene, CDR1 is MDHEN and CDR2 is SYDVKM. The CDR3 nucleotides are TGTGCCAGCAGTGAACCGGGACTAGCGGCCTACGAGCAGTACTTC. It codes for CASSEPGLAAYEQYF. Filled out from reference TRBV28 and TRBJ2-7, the complete variable domain reads DVKVTQSSRYLVKRTGEKVFLECVQDMDHENMFWYRQDPGLGLRLIYFSYDVKMKEKGDIPEGYSVSREKKERFSLILESASTNQTSMYLCASSEPGLAAYEQYFGPGTRLTVT.

This clone was found once. This rearrangement joins TRBV2 to TRBJ2-3, with TRBD2 matching 7 bases. Germline CDR1 and CDR2: SNHLY and FYNNEI. The CDR3 is 16 amino acids. Trimming removed 1 base from V and 2 bases from J; junction bases left unmatched: 6. CDR3 sequence: CASSEGLAVNTDTQYF. DNA for the CDR3: TGTGCCAGCAGTGAAGGCCTAGCGGTAAACACAGATACGCAGTATTTT.

This chain connects TRBV3-1 (or the pseudogene TRBV3-2) to TRBJ1-1; no reliable D call. Trimming removed 0 bases from V and 11 bases from J, with 10 bases in between. The length of the CDR3 is 12 residues. Germline CDR1 LGHDT, CDR2 YNNKEL (reference sequence). CDR3 in amino acids: CASSQDRTSAFF. Here the CDR3 DNA reads TGTGCCAGCAGCCAAGATCGTACATCCGCTTTCTTT.

V is TRBV7-9 and J is TRBJ2-6; D remains unclear. This CDR3 region has 15 residues. The V and J ends lost 5 bases and 0 bases respectively, with 8 bases between them. CDR1 and CDR2 (germline): SEHNR, FQNEAQ (reference sequence). CDR3 amino acids: CASSIYSSGANVLTF. In DNA, the CDR3 is TGTGCCAGCAGCATATACAGCTCTGGGGCCAACGTCCTGACTTTC.

The chain's CDR3 is CASSVRGTSGGYNEQFF. The DNA for the CDR3 is TGTGCCAGCAGCGTAAGGGGTACTAGCGGGGGATACAATGAGCAGTTCTTC. The chain is built from TRBV9 and TRBJ2-1, with 11 bases identical to TRBD2. Germline CDR1 reads SGDLS; CDR2 reads YYNGEE. There are 17 residues in the CDR3. Unmatched junction bases numbered 7, after V lost 1 base and J lost 4 bases.

The chain is built from TRBV9 and TRBJ1-6; D is perhaps TRBD1 (5 bases). The CDR3 length is 14 residues. V was shortened by 4 bases and J by 7 bases, with 12 bases between the two germline ends. Germline CDR1 reads SGDLS; CDR2 reads YYNGEE. CDR3 DNA sequence: TGTGCCAGCAGCCTCAGGGTCGGGAATTCACCCCTCCACTTT. This encodes CASSLRVGNSPLHF.

The V and J genes are TRBV7-9 and TRBJ1-1, with a possible D match to TRBD1 (5 bases). CDR3 length equals 15 residues. The germline V gene has CDR1 SEHNR and CDR2 FQNEAQ (reference sequence). V lost 3 bases to trimming and J lost 1 base, with 12 bases between them. CDR3 amino acids: CASSLSGGGNTEAFF. Here the CDR3 DNA reads TGTGCCAGCAGCTTGTCCGGGGGAGGGAACACTGAAGCTTTCTTT.

This sequence joins TRBV5-6 and TRBJ1-1; D unresolved. Trimming pared 0 bases from V and 3 bases from J, leaving 9 bases between. CDR1 is SGHDT and CDR2 is YYEEEE in the germline V gene. The CDR3 is 14 amino acids. The CDR3 region is CASSLVSEDTEAFF. In DNA, the CDR3 is TGTGCCAGCAGCTTGGTGTCGGAGGACACTGAAGCTTTCTTT.

The chain is built from TRBV4-2 and TRBJ2-2; 9 positions match TRBD2. Germline CDR1 reads LGHNA; CDR2 reads YNFKEQ. The J segment lost 4 bases and the V segment lost 2 bases, leaving 2 bases of the junction unmatched. CDR3 length equals 15 residues. The CDR3: CASSQNSGSTGELFF. In DNA, the CDR3 is TGTGCCAGCAGCCAAAATAGCGGGAGCACCGGGGAGCTGTTTTTT.

The chain links TRBV9 to TRBJ1-2; the D is unclear. Trimming took 0 bases from V and 0 from J, leaving 6 bases between them. CDR3 length: 14 amino acids. Germline CDR1 reads SGDLS; CDR2 reads YYNGEE. The CDR3 protein is CASSVGGANYGYTF. The CDR3 nucleotides read TGTGCCAGCAGCGTAGGGGGAGCTAACTATGGCTACACCTTC. Supplemented by reference TRBV9 and TRBJ1-2, the full variable domain reads DSGVTQTPKHLITATGQRVTLRCSPRSGDLSVYWYQQSLDQGLQFLIQYYNGEERAKGNILERFSAQQFPDLHSELNLSSLELGDSALYFCASSVGGANYGYTFGSGTRLTVV.

CDR3 in DNA: TGTGCCAGCAGCGTAGGGGGAGGGACCTACGAGCAGTACTTC. It codes for CASSVGGGTYEQYF. V usage is TRBV9 and J usage is TRBJ2-7, with 7 positions matching TRBD2. V lost 0 bases and J lost 2; bases outside the gene matches: 2. Germline assignment: CDR1 SGDLS and CDR2 YYNGEE. This CDR3 has 14 amino acids.

The genes are TRBV18 and TRBJ1-5; weak D call: TRBD1 (5 bases). V gave up 3 bases and J gave up 7 bases, with 10 bases separating them. Germline CDR1 reads KGHSH; CDR2 reads LQKENI. The CDR3 sequence is 13 residues long. Here the CDR3 reads CASSPGGTQPQHF. Here the CDR3 DNA reads TGTGCCAGCTCACCTGGAGGGACCCAGCCCCAGCATTTT.